These T cell receptor beta chains were read from a single sample in a study of cytomegalovirus exposure and HLA in healthy donors. Repertoires were generated with immunoSEQ multiplex PCR, while TCRdb's copy carries only in-frame clones and drops some. There are about 180,000 clones in the sample; 70% to 85% occur only once, and approximately 0.69% lies in the top ten. The sequencing sample was made of PBMCs. The receptor set was obtained from a woman in her thirties or forties in good health and CMV-seronegative. CDR3s include the opening cysteine and the closing phenylalanine or tryptophan. The order of the fields is CDR3 length, clone size, J gene, V gene, D gene, CDR3 protein, CDR3 DNA. The D gene is left open where the match is weak. Not every row has a clone size; where given, it reads once, few, many or a size class.

>14|few|TRBJ1-5|TRBV2|TRBD1
CASSEDRGRQPQHF
TGTGCCAGCAGTGAGGACAGGGGGCGTCAGCCCCAGCATTTT
>14|-|TRBJ1-2|TRBV19|TRBD1
CASSIQGAGYGYTF
TGTGCCAGTAGTATTCAGGGGGCTGGCTATGGCTACACCTTC
>11|-|TRBJ1-1|TRBV30|-
CAWGEGQGAFF
TGTGCCTGGGGTGAGGGACAAGGAGCTTTCTTT
>15|few|TRBJ2-1|TRBV5-1|-
CASSLGWGEYNEQFF
TGCGCCAGCAGCTTGGGATGGGGGGAATACAATGAGCAGTTCTTC
>18|-|TRBJ1-4|TRBV9|-
CASSPTRGTLATNEKLFF
TGTGCCAGCAGTCCTACCCGCGGGACTCTAGCAACTAATGAAAAACTGTTTTTT
>15|-|TRBJ2-3|TRBV7-2|-
CASSPRQVSTDTQYF
TGTGCCAGCAGCCCAAGACAGGTCAGCACAGATACGCAGTATTTT
>13|few|TRBJ1-4|TRBV5-1|-
CASSEIPGGWVFF
TGCGCCAGCAGCGAAATTCCGGGGGGTTGGGTGTTTTTT
>15|-|TRBJ2-7|TRBV7-9|TRBD1
CASSSSGTGRYEQYF
TGTGCCAGCAGCTCCTCCGGGACAGGCCGCTACGAGCAGTACTTC
>13|few|TRBJ2-7|TRBV7-2|-
CASSPGKRPEQYF
TGTGCCAGCAGCCCCGGGAAGAGGCCCGAGCAGTACTTC
>16|-|TRBJ1-2|TRBV28|TRBD1
CASSSNWDRGREGYTF
TGTGCCAGCAGTTCGAACTGGGACAGGGGGCGGGAGGGCTACACCTTC
>13|-|TRBJ1-2|TRBV6-1|TRBD1
CATQNTGGRGYTF
TGTGCCACCCAAAACACAGGGGGCCGTGGCTACACCTTC
>14|-|TRBJ2-5|TRBV2|-
CASRQQAVTETQYF
TGTGCCAGCAGACAACAGGCTGTCACCGAGACCCAGTACTTC
>12|-|TRBJ2-7|TRBV13|-
CASCYGSGEQYF
TGTGCCAGCTGCTACGGGTCTGGCGAGCAGTACTTC
>15|-|TRBJ2-1|TRBV7-2|TRBD2
CASSPSGSSYNEQFF
TGTGCCAGCAGCCCAAGCGGGAGCTCCTACAATGAGCAGTTCTTC
>12|-|TRBJ2-7|TRBV11-2|TRBD1
CASSLGQGARYF
TGTGCCAGCAGCTTAGGACAGGGGGCTCGGTACTTC
>15|-|TRBJ1-3|TRBV19|TRBD1
CASSIGTGAGNTIYF
TGTGCCAGTAGTATCGGGACAGGGGCTGGAAACACCATATATTTT
>13|-|TRBJ1-2|TRBV6-6|-
CASSYSRTGGYTF
TGTGCCAGCAGTTACTCGAGAACAGGAGGCTACACCTTC
>15|-|TRBJ1-5|TRBV10-3|TRBD1
CAISEEGAFNQPQHF
TGTGCCATCAGTGAGGAGGGGGCTTTTAATCAGCCCCAGCATTTT
>15|-|TRBJ1-1|TRBV27|TRBD1
CASRLRPGQPREAFF
TGTGCCAGCAGGCTGAGACCGGGACAGCCGAGGGAAGCTTTCTTT
>15|-|TRBJ2-7|TRBV18|TRBD1
CASSPGQGIVCEQYF
TGTGCCAGCTCACCGGGACAGGGTATTGTTTGCGAGCAGTACTTC
>13|-|TRBJ1-1|TRBV5-6|-
CASSSRTSLLAFF
TGTGCCAGCAGCTCAAGGACATCTTTATTGGCTTTCTTT
>13|-|TRBJ1-2|TRBV4-1|-
CASSQESGYGYTF
TGCGCCAGCAGCCAAGAATCGGGCTATGGCTACACCTTC
>18|-|TRBJ2-2|TRBV4-2|TRBD2
CASSPVRVAGYDTGELFF
TGTGCCAGCAGCCCAGTTAGAGTAGCGGGATACGACACCGGGGAGCTGTTTTTT
>13|-|TRBJ2-7|TRBV27|-
CASSFGVTYEQYF
TGTGCCAGCAGTTTCGGTGTAACCTACGAGCAGTACTTC
>13|-|TRBJ1-1|TRBV14|-
CASSHLAAAPAFF
TGTGCCAGCAGCCACCTGGCGGCAGCTCCAGCTTTCTTT
>15|-|TRBJ2-7|TRBV2|-
CASSPGPNPTYEQYF
TGTGCCAGCAGTCCAGGCCCGAACCCTACCTACGAGCAGTACTTC
>15|once|TRBJ1-5|TRBV14|-
CASSQDHGGGQPQHF
TGTGCCAGCAGCCAAGATCATGGAGGTGGACAGCCCCAGCATTTT
>19|-|TRBJ2-2|TRBV18|TRBD2
CASSPLRTSGDANTGELFF
TGTGCCAGCTCACCACTACGGACTAGCGGGGACGCGAACACCGGGGAGCTGTTTTTT
>11|-|TRBJ1-2|TRBV20-1|-
CSAPTGPGYTF
TGCAGTGCTCCCACAGGGCCTGGCTACACCTTC
>15|-|TRBJ2-7|TRBV27|TRBD1
CASKITGGLRYEQYF
TGTGCCAGCAAAATTACAGGGGGTTTAAGGTACGAGCAGTACTTC
>15|-|TRBJ2-3|TRBV6-1|TRBD2
CASSEAGGGSDTQYF
TGTGCCAGCAGTGAAGCTGGCGGGGGGTCAGATACGCAGTATTTT
>16|-|TRBJ2-1|TRBV6-1|-
CASSEVERAGGFEQFF
TGTGCCAGCAGTGAAGTTGAAAGGGCCGGAGGGTTTGAGCAGTTCTTC
>15|few|TRBJ1-5|TRBV2|TRBD1
CASSGGQGGNQPQHF
TGTGCCAGCAGTGGGGGACAGGGTGGCAATCAGCCCCAGCATTTT
>16|once|TRBJ2-1|TRBV11-3|-
CASSPWGVGVDNEQFF
TGTGCCAGCAGCCCGTGGGGGGTTGGGGTGGACAATGAGCAGTTCTTC
>14|-|TRBJ1-5|TRBV6-1|-
CASNGSGGDQPQHF
TGTGCCAGCAACGGGTCGGGGGGGGATCAGCCCCAGCATTTT
>13|-|TRBJ1-5|TRBV30|TRBD1
CAWRQGGNQPQHF
TGTGCCTGGCGACAGGGGGGCAATCAGCCCCAGCATTTT
>14|-|TRBJ2-7|TRBV5-8|TRBD1
CASSLMGQGYEQYF
TGTGCCAGCAGCTTGATGGGACAGGGCTACGAGCAGTACTTC
>14|-|TRBJ2-7|TRBV6-6|-
CASSSRVEFYEQYF
TGTGCCAGCAGTTCCCGGGTCGAGTTCTACGAGCAGTACTTC
>15|few|TRBJ1-1|TRBV27|-
CASSLSFGGTTEAFF
TGTGCCAGCAGTTTATCGTTCGGAGGGACCACTGAAGCTTTCTTT
>14|-|TRBJ1-5|TRBV4-1|-
CASSQDTGYQPQHF
TGCGCCAGCAGCCAAGATACGGGGTACCAGCCCCAGCATTTT